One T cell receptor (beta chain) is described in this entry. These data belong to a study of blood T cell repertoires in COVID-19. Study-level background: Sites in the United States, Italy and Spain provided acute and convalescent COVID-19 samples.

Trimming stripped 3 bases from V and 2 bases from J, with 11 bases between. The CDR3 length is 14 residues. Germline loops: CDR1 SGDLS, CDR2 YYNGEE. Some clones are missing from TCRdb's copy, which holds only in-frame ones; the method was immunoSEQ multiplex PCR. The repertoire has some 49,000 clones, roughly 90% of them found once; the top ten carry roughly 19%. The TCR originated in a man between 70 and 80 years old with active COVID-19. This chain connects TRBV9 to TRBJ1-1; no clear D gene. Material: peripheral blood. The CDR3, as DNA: TGTGCCAGCAGCGCCCACGGAGATAACACTGAAGCTTTCTTT. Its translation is CASSAHGDNTEAFF.